The 28 T cell receptor beta chains below come from one sample, sequenced in a study of low-dose radiotherapy and immunotherapy resistance in tumors. Covering alpha and beta chains, TRAV- and TRBV-specific primers were used for the first-strand cDNA. Amplification, which lasted approximately 20 PCR cycles, used a constant-region primer and V-primer adapter to amplify TCRs. One entry per CDR3 protein results from TCRdb running MiXCR on the reads. The data hold about 15,000 distinct CDR3 sequences, with less than 65% observed a single time. These receptors were collected from a human donor with advanced metastatic prostate, ovarian, gallbladder or colorectal cancer (not recorded which). This table probably holds off-target reads from a library built for another chain.

The rearrangement uses TRBV12-3 or TRBV12-4 and TRBJ1-3; D is unclear. V lost 3 bases, J lost 2 bases, and 8 bases lay in between. This CDR3 region has 14 residues. The DNA for the CDR3 is TGTGCCAGCAGTTTGGTAAAGGCTGGAAACACCATATATTTT. Encoded protein: CASSLVKAGNTIYF.

The chain has TRBV5-6 and TRBJ1-2; TRBD1 matches 7 bases. The CDR3 totals 12 residues. With 4 bases clipped from V and 8 bases from J, the junction kept 5 bases outside the gene matches. The germline gives CDR1 SGHDT, CDR2 YYEEEE. The chain's CDR3 is CASSKDRRGYTF. CDR3 bases: TGTGCCAGCAGCAAGGACAGGAGGGGCTACACCTTC. Full variable domain (remainder filled in from reference TRBV5-6 and TRBJ1-2): DAGVTQSPTHLIKTRGQQVTLRCSPKSGHDTVSWYQQALGQGPQFIFQYYEEEERQRGNFPDRFSGHQFPNYSSELNVNALLLGDSALYLCASSKDRRGYTFGSGTRLTVV.

In this sample, this clonotype turned up a few times. The chain recombines TRBV5-1 with TRBJ2-6; D remains ambiguous. The length of the CDR3 is 16 residues. CDR1 is SGHRS and CDR2 is YFSETQ in the germline V gene. V lost 0 bases, J lost 2 bases, and 9 bases lay in between. CDR3 sequence: CASSLDLVPGANVLTF. CDR3 nucleotide sequence: TGCGCCAGCAGCTTGGACCTAGTTCCTGGGGCCAACGTCCTGACTTTC.

The chain links TRBV6-2 or TRBV6-3 to TRBJ1-6; no firm D call. The germline V gene encodes CDR1 MNHEY and CDR2 SVGEGT. The V gene lost 3 bases and the J gene lost 10 bases, with 13 bases spanning the gap. The CDR3 consists of 14 residues. The CDR3 reads CASSYGQIKSPLHF. The CDR3 DNA sequence: TGTGCCAGCAGTTATGGGCAGATTAAATCACCCCTCCACTTT.

The chain uses TRBV5-1 and TRBJ2-3, with D possibly matching TRBD2 (6 bases). The V end was cut by 3 bases, the J end by 6 bases, with 11 bases between. CDR1 and CDR2 (germline): SGHRS, YFSETQ. The CDR3 runs to 13 residues. The CDR3 DNA reads as TGCGCCAGCAGCTCATCTCGGGGGGATACGCAGTATTTT. Its protein product is CASSSSRGDTQYF.

V and J are TRBV6-6 and TRBJ2-3, with TRBD1 matching over 9 bases. Germline V gene data show CDR1 as MNHNY and CDR2 as SVGAGI (reference sequence). The length of the CDR3 is 15 residues. V lost 5 bases and J lost 1; bases outside the gene matches: 4. DNA of the CDR3: TGTGCCAGCAGTAAACAGGGGGCAGGCACAGATACGCAGTATTTT. Translated, it gives CASSKQGAGTDTQYF.

J is TRBJ1-4 and V is TRBV29-1; TRBD1 aligns across 9 bases. V gave up 5 bases and J gave up 8 bases; unmatched junction bases: 6. This CDR3 contains 13 residues. The germline CDR1 and CDR2 sequences are SQVTM and ANQGSEA. CDR3 coding DNA: TGCAGCGTTAACCGGGACAGGGACGAAAAACTGTTTTTT. Translation gives CSVNRDRDEKLFF.

This chain joins TRBV5-1 and TRBJ2-7, with D uncertain. The CDR3 has 12 residues. The V gene's germline CDR1 is SGHRS and CDR2 YFSETQ. V lost 4 bases and J lost 5, with 10 bases in between. As DNA, the CDR3 is TGCGCCAGCAGCGAGCCAGGCAACGAGCAGTACTTC. Translation: CASSEPGNEQYF.

The chain links TRBV15 to TRBJ1-5; D is possibly TRBD1 (5 bases). This CDR3 is built from 14 residues. V was pared by 1 base and J by 5 bases, with 9 bases between. The V gene's germline CDR1 is LNHNV and CDR2 YYDKDF (reference sequence). CDR3 loop: CATSRGGDHQPQHF. The CDR3 nucleotides read TGTGCCACCAGCAGAGGCGGGGACCATCAGCCCCAGCATTTT.

This clonotype was seen a handful of times. CDR3 in amino acids: CASSFRTDGNTGELFF. CDR3 nucleotides: TGTGCCAGCAGTTTCCGGACGGACGGGAACACCGGGGAGCTGTTTTTT. V is TRBV28 and J is TRBJ2-2; D not certain. Germline V gene lookup returns CDR1 MDHEN and CDR2 SYDVKM. The CDR3 is made up of 16 amino acids. V was shortened by 3 bases and J by 1 base, with 12 bases between the two germline ends.

The V gene is TRBV20-1, the J gene TRBJ2-3; 7 bases match TRBD1. Germline CDR1 is DFQATT and CDR2 is SNEGSKA (reference sequence). V gave up 5 bases and J gave up 0 bases; unmatched junction bases: 17. The CDR3 consists of 18 residues. The DNA for the CDR3 is TGCAGTGCTCACTATAGAGGGCAGGGGGTTAGTAGCACAGATACGCAGTATTTT. This sequence encodes CSAHYRGQGVSSTDTQYF.

CDR3 protein: CASSRDRSYEQYF. For the CDR3, the DNA is TGCGCCAGCAGCAGGGACAGGTCCTACGAGCAGTACTTC. The chain recombines TRBV5-1 with TRBJ2-7, with 8 bases identical to TRBD1. V lost 4 bases to trimming and J lost 1 base; unmatched junction nucleotides: 1. The CDR3 has 13 residues. Germline V CDR1 and CDR2: SGHRS, YFSETQ.

This chain uses TRBV18 with TRBJ1-1, with a weak D call TRBD1 (6 bases). The CDR3 consists of 15 residues. V lost 3 bases and J lost 5, with 16 bases in between. Per the germline V gene, CDR1 is KGHSH and CDR2 is LQKENI. The CDR3 is CASSPRQGQGTEAFF. The CDR3 DNA is TGTGCCAGCTCACCGCGGCAGGGGCAAGGAACTGAAGCTTTCTTT.

The rearrangement links TRBV3-1 to TRBJ2-1, with 10 bases identical to TRBD2. V was pared by 0 bases and J by 8 bases, with 10 bases of the junction left unmatched. The germline V gene has CDR1 LGHDT and CDR2 YNNKEL (reference sequence). The CDR3 length is 17 residues. CDR3 loop: CASSQDLSGGASDEQFF. CDR3 nucleotide sequence: TGTGCCAGCAGCCAAGATCTCAGCGGGGGGGCTTCCGATGAGCAGTTCTTC.

The genes are TRBV10-2 and TRBJ2-7; possibly TRBD1 for D (5 bases). The germline CDR1 and CDR2 sequences are WSHSY and SAAADI. V was trimmed by 4 bases and J by 1 base, leaving 11 bases between them. The CDR3 has 14 residues. Here the CDR3 reads CASSVSGMSYEQYF. Here the CDR3 DNA reads TGCGCCAGCAGTGTTTCAGGGATGTCCTACGAGCAGTACTTC.

On this clonotype: A junction end diverges from the germline sequence, so it may reflect a read error. The genes are TRBV5-8 and TRBJ2-7; 9 positions agree with TRBD1. The CDR3 is 17 amino acids. Looked up from germline, CDR1 is SGHTS and CDR2 is YDEGEE. For the CDR3, the DNA is TGCGCCAGCAGCTTGGGGAGTTGGGGACAGGGCTCCTACGAGCAGTACTTC. Amino acids: CASSLGSWGQGSYEQYF.

The rearrangement uses TRBV4-1 and TRBJ2-2; 9 nucleotides match TRBD1. CDR3 length equals 16 residues. V lost 2 bases and J lost 3; bases outside the gene matches: 4. Germline CDR1 and CDR2: MGHRA and YSYEKL. Here the CDR3 DNA reads TGCGCCAGCAGCCAAAGGGACAGGGAGGACACCGGGGAGCTGTTTTTT. This gives the protein CASSQRDREDTGELFF.

This clonotype has only a few counts. The genes are TRBV15 and TRBJ1-5, with 8 bases lining up with TRBD1. Germline CDR1 and CDR2: LNHNV and YYDKDF (reference sequence). The trim removed 1 base at V and 7 bases at J, leaving 3 bases unmatched. This CDR3 contains 14 residues. CDR3 bases: TGTGCCACCAGCAGAGGGACAGGGAGGCAGCCCCAGCATTTT. This translates into CATSRGTGRQPQHF.

The genes are TRBV2 and TRBJ1-6; TRBD1 matches at 7 bases. Germline V gene lookup returns CDR1 SNHLY and CDR2 FYNNEI. This CDR3 has 14 amino acids. The V and J ends lost 2 bases and 5 bases, in that order; junction bases with no gene match: 0. DNA of the CDR3: TGTGCCAGCAGTGAACAGGGGGATAATTCACCCCTCCACTTT. It translates to CASSEQGDNSPLHF.

This clonotype was seen a handful of times. The J gene is TRBJ1-5, the V gene TRBV19; D is unclear. V was trimmed by 3 bases and J by 3 bases, leaving 15 bases between them. Germline V CDR1 and CDR2: LNHDA, SQIVND (reference sequence). The CDR3 runs 16 residues. CDR3 sequence: CASSISPPENNQPQHF. CDR3 bases: TGTGCCAGTAGTATCTCGCCCCCTGAGAACAATCAGCCCCAGCATTTT.

The rearrangement joins TRBV29-1 to TRBJ2-5; 10 bases map to TRBD1. The CDR3 is 12 amino acids. V lost 6 bases, J lost 5 bases, and 3 bases stayed unmatched. CDR1 and CDR2 from the germline V gene are SQVTM and ANQGSEA. The CDR3, as DNA: TGCAGCGTGCCGGACAGGGGGGAGACCCAGTACTTC. It yields the protein CSVPDRGETQYF.

This clonotype was detected a few times. The chain couples TRBV20-1 to TRBJ1-2; D gene unclear. V gave up 5 bases and J gave up 2 bases, with 9 bases separating them. CDR1 is DFQATT and CDR2 is SNEGSKA in the germline V gene (reference sequence). This CDR3 comprises 12 residues. CDR3 amino acids: CSAEKDNYGYTF. For the CDR3, the DNA is TGCAGTGCTGAGAAGGACAACTATGGCTACACCTTC.

This clonotype occurred a few times. The chain joins TRBV28 to TRBJ2-1; 8 bases agree with TRBD2. Germline CDR1 and CDR2: MDHEN and SYDVKM. This CDR3 has 16 residues. The junction had 6 bases not matched to a gene; V was cut back by 3 bases and J by 2 bases. The CDR3 DNA follows: TGTGCCAGCAGTTTGGTAGTAGCGGGGACCTACAATGAGCAGTTCTTC. Translated: CASSLVVAGTYNEQFF.

This clonotype occurred a few times. The rearrangement links TRBV28 to TRBJ1-2; D gene ambiguous. Germline V CDR1 and CDR2: MDHEN, SYDVKM. The CDR3 sequence is 14 residues long. V lost 6 bases, J lost 5 bases, and 16 bases lay in between. CDR3 region: CASRSPISPYGYTF. As DNA, the CDR3 is TGTGCCAGCAGGTCGCCAATCAGCCCGTATGGCTACACCTTC.

DNA of the CDR3: TGTGCCAGCAAAATAGGACAGGGGAGGACTGAAGCTTTCTTT. It encodes CASKIGQGRTEAFF. This chain uses TRBV6-2 or TRBV6-3 with TRBJ1-1, with 9 bases aligning to TRBD1. V trimming: 7 bases; J trimming: 5 bases; junction bases outside the gene matches: 8. This CDR3 is 14 amino acids long. Germline V gene data show CDR1 as MNHEY and CDR2 as SVGEGT.

The chain carries TRBV5-1 and TRBJ2-7, with D hard to call. CDR3 length: 13 residues. V was cut by 0 bases and J by 2 bases, with 6 bases left in between. CDR1 SGHRS and CDR2 YFSETQ come from the germline V gene. CDR3 sequence (DNA): TGCGCCAGCAGCTTGGACGGAGCCTACGAGCAGTACTTC. Encoded protein: CASSLDGAYEQYF.

V gene TRBV5-1 combines with J gene TRBJ2-1; 11 bases line up with TRBD2. The CDR3 length is 15 residues. Germline CDR1 reads SGHRS; CDR2 reads YFSETQ. V shed 3 bases, J shed 4 bases, and the junction held 3 bases outside the gene matches. For the CDR3, the DNA is TGCGCCAGCAGCTCCGGGACTAGCGGTTACAATGAGCAGTTCTTC. Translated, it gives CASSSGTSGYNEQFF.

This rearrangement joins TRBV7-2 to TRBJ1-5; tentative D call: TRBD1 (5 bases). V dropped 1 base and J dropped 7 bases, with 14 bases sitting between them. This CDR3 has 15 amino acids. Germline-derived CDR1 and CDR2 are SGHTA and FQGNSA. This CDR3 reads CASSLEGTRGQPQHF. CDR3 DNA: TGTGCCAGCAGCTTAGAAGGGACCCGAGGCCAGCCCCAGCATTTT.